This entry lists 2 T cell receptor beta chains sequenced from one sample in a study of blood T cell repertoires in COVID-19. Generated by immunoSEQ multiplex PCR, the TCRdb table keeps only in-frame clones and is missing some. The top ten hold over 1.5% of the sample, which has 200,000 or so clones, 88% seen once. Sequenced input: peripheral blood. Receptors were obtained from a man between 65 and 85 years old with acute or convalescent COVID-19.

The chain is built from TRBV5-1 and TRBJ2-5; 13 bases map to TRBD2. The CDR3 loop spans 14 amino acids. Germline V CDR1 and CDR2: SGHRS, YFSETQ. Germline trimming cut 5 bases from V and 3 bases from J; bases unmatched to any gene: 1. Here the CDR3 reads CASRLAGGEETQYF. In DNA, the CDR3 is TGCGCCAGCAGACTAGCGGGAGGGGAAGAGACCCAGTACTTC.

This clone has a handful of counts. V is TRBV5-4 and J is TRBJ2-7; D is possibly TRBD1 (7 bases). V gave up 1 base and J gave up 5 bases, with 16 bases separating them. CDR3 length equals 15 residues. CDR1 is SGHNT, CDR2 YYREEE, per germline (reference sequence). In DNA, the CDR3 is TGTGCCAGCAGCTTGAAGGGGCAGGGGGGTGACGAGCAGTACTTC. This codes for CASSLKGQGGDEQYF. The complete variable domain, with remaining parts taken from reference TRBV5-4 and TRBJ2-7, reads ETGVTQSPTHLIKTRGQQVTLRCSSQSGHNTVSWYQQALGQGPQFIFQYYREEENGRGNFPPRFSGLQFPNYSSELNVNALELDDSALYLCASSLKGQGGDEQYFGPGTRLTVT.